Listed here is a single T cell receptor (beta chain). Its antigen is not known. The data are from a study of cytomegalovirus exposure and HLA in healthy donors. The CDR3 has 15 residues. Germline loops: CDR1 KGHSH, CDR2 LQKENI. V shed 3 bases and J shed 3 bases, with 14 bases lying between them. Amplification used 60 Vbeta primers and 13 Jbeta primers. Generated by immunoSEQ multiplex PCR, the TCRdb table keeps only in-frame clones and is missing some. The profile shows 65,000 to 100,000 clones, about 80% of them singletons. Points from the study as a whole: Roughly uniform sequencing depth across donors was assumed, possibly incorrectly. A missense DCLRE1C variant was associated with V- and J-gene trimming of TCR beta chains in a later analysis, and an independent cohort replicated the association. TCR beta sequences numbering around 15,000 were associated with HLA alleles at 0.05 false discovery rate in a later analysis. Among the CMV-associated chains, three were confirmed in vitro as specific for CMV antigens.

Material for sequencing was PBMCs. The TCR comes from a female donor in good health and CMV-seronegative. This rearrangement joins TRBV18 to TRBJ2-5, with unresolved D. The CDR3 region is CASSPPSGEEETQYF. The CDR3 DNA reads TGTGCCAGCTCACCTCCGTCTGGAGAAGAAGAGACCCAGTACTTC.